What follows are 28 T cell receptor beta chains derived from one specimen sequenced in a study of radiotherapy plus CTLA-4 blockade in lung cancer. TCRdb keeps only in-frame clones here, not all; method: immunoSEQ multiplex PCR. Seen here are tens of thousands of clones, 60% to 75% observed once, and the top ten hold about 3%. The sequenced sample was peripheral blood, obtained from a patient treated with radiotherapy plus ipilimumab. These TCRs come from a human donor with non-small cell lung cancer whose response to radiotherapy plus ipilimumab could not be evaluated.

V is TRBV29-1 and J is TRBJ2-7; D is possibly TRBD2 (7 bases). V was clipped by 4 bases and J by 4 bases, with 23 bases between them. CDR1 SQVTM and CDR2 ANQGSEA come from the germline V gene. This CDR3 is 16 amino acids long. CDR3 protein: CSVVLNPGGGGYEQYF. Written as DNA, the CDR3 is TGCAGCGTTGTCCTCAACCCGGGGGGCGGAGGTTACGAGCAGTACTTC.

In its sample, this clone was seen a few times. The CDR3 coding sequence is TGTGCCAGCAGTAGACAAGTAGCAACTAATGAAAAACTGTTTTTT. The encoded protein is CASSRQVATNEKLFF. This chain links TRBV2 with TRBJ1-4, with D hard to call. The CDR3 length is 15 residues. V was clipped by 5 bases and J by 0 bases, with 10 bases between them. Germline V lookup: CDR1 SNHLY, CDR2 FYNNEI. Together with reference TRBV2 and TRBJ1-4, the CDR3 gives the full variable domain: EPEVTQTPSHQVTQMGQEVILRCVPISNHLYFYWYRQILGQKVEFLVSFYNNEISEKSEIFDDQFSVERPDGSNFTLKIRSTKLEDSAMYFCASSRQVATNEKLFFGSGTQLSVL.

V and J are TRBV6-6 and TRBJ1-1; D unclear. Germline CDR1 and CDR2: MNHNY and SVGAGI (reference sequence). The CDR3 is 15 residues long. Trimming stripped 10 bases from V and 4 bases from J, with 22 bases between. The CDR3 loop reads CATKRPGNPGTEAFF. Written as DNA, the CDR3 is TGTGCCACCAAGCGGCCCGGGAATCCCGGCACTGAAGCTTTCTTT.

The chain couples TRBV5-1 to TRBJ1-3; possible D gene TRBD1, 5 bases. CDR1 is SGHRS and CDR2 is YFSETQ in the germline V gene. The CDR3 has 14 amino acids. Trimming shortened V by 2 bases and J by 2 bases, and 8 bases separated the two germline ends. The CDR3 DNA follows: TGCGCCAGCAGCTTAGGGGAGGCTGGAAACACCATATATTTT. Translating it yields CASSLGEAGNTIYF. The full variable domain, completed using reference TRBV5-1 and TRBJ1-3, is KAGVTQTPRYLIKTRGQQVTLSCSPISGHRSVSWYQQTPGQGLQFLFEYFSETQRNKGNFPGRFSGRQFSNSRSEMNVSTLELGDSALYLCASSLGEAGNTIYFGEGSWLTVV.

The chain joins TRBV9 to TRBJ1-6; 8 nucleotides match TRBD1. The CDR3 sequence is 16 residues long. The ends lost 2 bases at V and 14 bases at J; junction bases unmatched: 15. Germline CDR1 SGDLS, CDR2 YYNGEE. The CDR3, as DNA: TGTGCCAGCAGCGTTTCGGACAGGGCCCAGAAGGGCACCCTCCACTTT. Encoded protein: CASSVSDRAQKGTLHF.

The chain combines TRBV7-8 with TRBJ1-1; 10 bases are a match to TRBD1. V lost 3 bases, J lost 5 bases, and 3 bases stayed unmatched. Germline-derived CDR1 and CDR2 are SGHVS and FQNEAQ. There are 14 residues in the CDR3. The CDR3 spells CASSFQGQGTEAFF. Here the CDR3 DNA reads TGTGCCAGCAGCTTTCAGGGACAGGGGACTGAAGCTTTCTTT.

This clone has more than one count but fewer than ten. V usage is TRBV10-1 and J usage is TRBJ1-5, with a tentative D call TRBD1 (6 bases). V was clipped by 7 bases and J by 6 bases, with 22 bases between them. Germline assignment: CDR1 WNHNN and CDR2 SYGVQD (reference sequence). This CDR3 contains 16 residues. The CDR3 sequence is CASMNRGGGASQPQHF. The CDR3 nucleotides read TGCGCCAGCATGAACCGGGGAGGGGGGGCTAGTCAGCCCCAGCATTTT.

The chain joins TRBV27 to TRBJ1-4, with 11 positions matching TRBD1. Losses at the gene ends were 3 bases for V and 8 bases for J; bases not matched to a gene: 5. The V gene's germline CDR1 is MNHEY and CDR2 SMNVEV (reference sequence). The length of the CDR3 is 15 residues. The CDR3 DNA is TGTGCCAGCAGTTTTGGAGGGACAGGGGGGGAAAAACTGTTTTTT. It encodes CASSFGGTGGEKLFF.

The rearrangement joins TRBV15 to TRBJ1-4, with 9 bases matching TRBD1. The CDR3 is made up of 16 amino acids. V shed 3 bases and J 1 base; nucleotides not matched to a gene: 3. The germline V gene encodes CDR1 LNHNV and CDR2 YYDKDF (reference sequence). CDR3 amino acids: CATSRDRGLTNEKLFF. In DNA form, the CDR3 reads TGTGCCACCAGCAGGGACAGGGGTTTAACTAATGAAAAACTGTTTTTT.

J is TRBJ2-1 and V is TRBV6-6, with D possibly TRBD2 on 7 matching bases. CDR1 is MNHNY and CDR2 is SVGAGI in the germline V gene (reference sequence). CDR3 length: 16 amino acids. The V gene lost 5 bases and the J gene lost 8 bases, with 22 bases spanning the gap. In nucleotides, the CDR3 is TGTGCCAGCAGTAACCGTAGGGGGGGAACTGGTCATGAGCAGTTCTTC. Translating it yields CASSNRRGGTGHEQFF.

The CDR3 nucleotides are TGTGCCAGTAGTATACCGGGACAGAGTTTCAACGAGCAGTACTTC. Its translation is CASSIPGQSFNEQYF. The V gene is TRBV19, the J gene TRBJ2-7; 7 bases agree with TRBD1. The V and J ends lost 2 bases and 5 bases, in that order; junction bases with no gene match: 9. This CDR3 has 15 amino acids. The germline V gene has CDR1 LNHDA and CDR2 SQIVND (reference sequence).

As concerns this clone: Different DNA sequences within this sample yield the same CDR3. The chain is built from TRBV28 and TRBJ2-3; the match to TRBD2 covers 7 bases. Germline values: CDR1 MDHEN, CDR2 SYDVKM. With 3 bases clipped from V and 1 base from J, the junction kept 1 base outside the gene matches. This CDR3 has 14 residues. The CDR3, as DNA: TGTGCCAGCAGTTTTGGACTAGGCACAGATACGCAGTATTTT. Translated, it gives CASSFGLGTDTQYF.

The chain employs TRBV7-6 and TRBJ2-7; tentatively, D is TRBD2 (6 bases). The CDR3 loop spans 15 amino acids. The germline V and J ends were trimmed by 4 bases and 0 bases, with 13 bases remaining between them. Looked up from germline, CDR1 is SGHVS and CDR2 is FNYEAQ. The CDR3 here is CASSSYAGSSYEQYF. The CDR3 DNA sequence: TGTGCCAGCAGCTCCTACGCGGGAAGCTCCTACGAGCAGTACTTC.

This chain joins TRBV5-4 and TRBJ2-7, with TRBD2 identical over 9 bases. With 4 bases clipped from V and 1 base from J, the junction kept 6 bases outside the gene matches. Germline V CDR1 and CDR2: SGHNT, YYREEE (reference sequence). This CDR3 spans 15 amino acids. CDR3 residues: CASSLGTSSSYEQYF. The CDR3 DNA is TGTGCCAGCAGCCTCGGGACTAGCAGTTCCTACGAGCAGTACTTC.

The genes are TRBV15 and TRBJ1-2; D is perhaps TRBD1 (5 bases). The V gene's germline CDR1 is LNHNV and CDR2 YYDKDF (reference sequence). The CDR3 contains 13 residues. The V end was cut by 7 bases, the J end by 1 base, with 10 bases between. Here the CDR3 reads CATTTDNNYGYTF. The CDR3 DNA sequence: TGTGCCACCACTACGGACAATAACTATGGCTACACCTTC.

The CDR3 loop is CASSLVSSGATYNEQFF. CDR3 DNA: TGTGCCAGCAGCTTAGTGAGTAGCGGGGCCACCTACAATGAGCAGTTCTTC. This sequence joins TRBV7-6 and TRBJ2-1; the match to TRBD2 covers 8 bases. Trimming removed 1 base from V and 2 bases from J; junction bases left unmatched: 7. The CDR3 totals 17 residues. The V gene's germline CDR1 is SGHVS and CDR2 FNYEAQ.

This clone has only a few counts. CDR3 amino acids: CASRYGAGVASLSYNEQFF. CDR3 sequence (DNA): TGTGCCAGCAGGTACGGAGCGGGAGTTGCTAGCTTATCCTACAATGAGCAGTTCTTC. The V and J genes are TRBV7-8 and TRBJ2-1; TRBD2 agrees at 8 bases. The trim removed 6 bases at V and 1 base at J, leaving 17 bases unmatched. This CDR3 has 19 residues. CDR1 is SGHVS and CDR2 is FQNEAQ in the germline V gene.

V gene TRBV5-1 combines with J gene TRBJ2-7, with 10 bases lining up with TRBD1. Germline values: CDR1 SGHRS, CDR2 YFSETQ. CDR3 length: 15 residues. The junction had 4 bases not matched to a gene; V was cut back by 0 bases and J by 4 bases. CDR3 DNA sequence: TGCGCCAGCAGCTTGGAGTGGACAGGGGGATACGAGCAGTACTTC. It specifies CASSLEWTGGYEQYF.

CDR3 in amino acids: CAWTPQGPETQYF. CDR3 in DNA: TGTGCCTGGACCCCACAGGGGCCAGAGACCCAGTACTTC. The chain is built from TRBV30 and TRBJ2-5; 7 bases fit TRBD1. Germline V gene sequence: CDR1 GTSNPN, CDR2 SVGIG (reference sequence). The CDR3 runs to 13 residues. V lost 4 bases and J lost 4; bases outside the gene matches: 6.

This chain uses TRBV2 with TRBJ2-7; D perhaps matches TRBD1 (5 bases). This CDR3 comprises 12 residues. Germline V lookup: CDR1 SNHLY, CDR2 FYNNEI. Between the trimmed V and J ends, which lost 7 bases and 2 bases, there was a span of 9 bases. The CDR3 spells CASNLGPYEQYF. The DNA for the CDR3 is TGTGCCAGCAATCTGGGGCCCTACGAGCAGTACTTC.

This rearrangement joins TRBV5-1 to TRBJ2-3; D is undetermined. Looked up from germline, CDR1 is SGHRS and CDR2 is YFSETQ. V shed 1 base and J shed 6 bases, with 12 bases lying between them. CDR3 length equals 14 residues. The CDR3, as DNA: TGCGCCAGCAGCTTGTTTTCTAGACGGGATACGCAGTATTTT. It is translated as CASSLFSRRDTQYF. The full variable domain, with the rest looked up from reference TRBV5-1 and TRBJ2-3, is KAGVTQTPRYLIKTRGQQVTLSCSPISGHRSVSWYQQTPGQGLQFLFEYFSETQRNKGNFPGRFSGRQFSNSRSEMNVSTLELGDSALYLCASSLFSRRDTQYFGPGTRLTVL.

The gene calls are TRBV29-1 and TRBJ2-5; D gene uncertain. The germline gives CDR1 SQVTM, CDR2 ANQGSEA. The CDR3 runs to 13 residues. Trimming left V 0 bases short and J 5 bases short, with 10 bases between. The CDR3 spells CSVEERRSETQYF. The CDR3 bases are TGCAGCGTTGAAGAGCGGCGGAGTGAGACCCAGTACTTC.

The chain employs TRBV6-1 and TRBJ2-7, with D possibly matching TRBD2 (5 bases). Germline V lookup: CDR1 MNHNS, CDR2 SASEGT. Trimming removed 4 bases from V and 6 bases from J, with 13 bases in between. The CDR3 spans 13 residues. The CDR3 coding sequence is TGTGCCAGCAGTGCGCTAGCCCCCCGCGAGCAGTACTTC. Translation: CASSALAPREQYF.

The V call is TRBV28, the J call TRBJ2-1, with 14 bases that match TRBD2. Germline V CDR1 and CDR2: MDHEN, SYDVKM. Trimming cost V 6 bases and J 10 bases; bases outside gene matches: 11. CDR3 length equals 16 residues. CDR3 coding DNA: TGTGCCAGCAGCATACCTGGGACTAGCGGGGGACGGGAGCAGTTCTTC. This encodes CASSIPGTSGGREQFF.

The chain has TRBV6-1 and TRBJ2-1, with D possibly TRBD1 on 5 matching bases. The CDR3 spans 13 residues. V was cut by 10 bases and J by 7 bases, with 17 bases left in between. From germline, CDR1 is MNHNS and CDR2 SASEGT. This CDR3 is CAIRQTGRNEQFF. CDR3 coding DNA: TGTGCCATCCGGCAAACAGGTAGGAATGAGCAGTTCTTC.

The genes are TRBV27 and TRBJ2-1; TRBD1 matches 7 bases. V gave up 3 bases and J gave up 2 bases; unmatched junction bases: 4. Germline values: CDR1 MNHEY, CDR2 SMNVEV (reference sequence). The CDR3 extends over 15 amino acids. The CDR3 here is CASSFLGQTYNEQFF. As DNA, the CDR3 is TGTGCCAGCAGTTTTTTGGGACAGACCTACAATGAGCAGTTCTTC.

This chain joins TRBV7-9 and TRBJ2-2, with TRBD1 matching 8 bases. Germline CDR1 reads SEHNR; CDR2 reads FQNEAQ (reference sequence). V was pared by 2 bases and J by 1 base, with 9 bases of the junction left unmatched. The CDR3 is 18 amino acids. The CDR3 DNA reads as TGTGCCAGCAGCTTAACCTTGCTGGGACAGGTGAACACCGGGGAGCTGTTTTTT. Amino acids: CASSLTLLGQVNTGELFF.

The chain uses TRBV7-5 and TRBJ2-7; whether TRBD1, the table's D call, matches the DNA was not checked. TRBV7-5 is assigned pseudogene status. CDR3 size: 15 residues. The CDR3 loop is CARSLAGGQPYEQYF. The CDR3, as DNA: TGTGCCAGAAGCTTAGCAGGAGGACAGCCCTACGAGCAGTACTTC.